One sample yielded the 32 T cell receptor beta chains listed below, sequenced in a study of CXCR3-negative and CXCR3-positive naive CD8 T cells. Broader study findings: In CXCR3-positive naive cells, the TRB CDR3s were more hydrophobic than in CXCR3-negative naive cells.

Preparation of TRB cDNA libraries relied on 5' RACE carrying UMI labels. Reanalyzing the 5' RACE reads, TCRdb keeps one entry per CDR3 protein, without DNA. The specimen's table records about 89,000 distinct CDR3 sequences. Their recognized antigens are unknown. Material: naive CXCR3+ CD8+ T cells from blood. Subset noted: CD45RO-CCR7+CD27+CD95- naive CD8+ T cells expressing CXCR3 (TNR3+). These receptor sequences come from a human donor in good health. Some clones in this sample may be carry-over from other donors' samples.

The chain is built from TRBV25-1 and TRBJ1-2; absent DNA, TCRdb's TRBD1 call cannot be checked. There are 13 residues in the CDR3. Per germline, CDR1 MGHDK and CDR2 SYGVNS. CDR3 amino acids: CASSPGGGLGYTF.

The CDR3 loop is CSARDRGGLGEQYF. The chain uses TRBV20-1 and TRBJ2-7; TCRdb outputs TRBD2, but without DNA this stays unchecked. The CDR3 extends over 14 amino acids. The germline CDR1 and CDR2 sequences are DFQATT and SNEGSKA (reference sequence).

The chain employs TRBV10-3 and TRBJ2-7; TCRdb's D gene call, TRBD1, goes unchecked for lack of DNA. The CDR3 is 17 amino acids. The germline V gene encodes CDR1 ENHRY and CDR2 SYGVKD. The CDR3 sequence: CAISETLTGTGSNEQYF.

This chain connects TRBV7-9 to TRBJ2-3; TCRdb names TRBD1, which stays unverified in the absence of DNA. CDR3 length equals 15 residues. Germline loops: CDR1 SEHNR, CDR2 FQNEAQ (reference sequence). The CDR3 sequence is CASSLLPPGTDTQYF.

The chain links TRBV4-1 to TRBJ2-7. Per the germline V gene, CDR1 is MGHRA and CDR2 is YSYEKL. This CDR3 is built from 13 residues. CDR3: CASSPGSTYEQYF.

The genes are TRBV3-1 and TRBJ2-3; the D call from TCRdb, TRBD1, cannot be confirmed without DNA. The CDR3 covers 16 residues. Germline V gene data show CDR1 as LGHDT and CDR2 as YNNKEL (reference sequence). The CDR3 protein is CASSQAGATNTDTQYF.

The rearrangement uses TRBV4-3 and TRBJ2-1; as DNA is missing, the TRBD2 call by TCRdb cannot be tested. The germline gives CDR1 LGHNA, CDR2 YSLEER. The CDR3 spans 15 residues. CDR3 amino acids: CASSQDPGTNNEQFF.

This sequence joins TRBV5-1 and TRBJ2-1. In germline, CDR1 is SGHRS, CDR2 YFSETQ. The CDR3 is 13 residues long. This chain's CDR3 is CASSWVIGREQFF. Combining the CDR3 with reference TRBV5-1 and TRBJ2-1 gives the whole variable domain KAGVTQTPRYLIKTRGQQVTLSCSPISGHRSVSWYQQTPGQGLQFLFEYFSETQRNKGNFPGRFSGRQFSNSRSEMNVSTLELGDSALYLCASSWVIGREQFFGPGTRLTVL.

This chain connects TRBV29-1 to TRBJ1-1; TCRdb's D call of TRBD1 is untestable without DNA. The CDR3 sequence is 17 residues long. Germline CDR1 SQVTM, CDR2 ANQGSEA. The chain's CDR3 is CSVEDRGQYTMNTEAFF. Using reference TRBV29-1 and TRBJ1-1 for the parts outside the CDR3, the full variable domain is SAVISQKPSRDICQRGTSLTIQCQVDSQVTMMFWYRQQPGQSLTLIATANQGSEATYESGFVIDKFPISRPNLTFSTLTVSNMSPEDSSIYLCSVEDRGQYTMNTEAFFGQGTRLTVV.

The rearrangement links TRBV25-1 to TRBJ2-7; TCRdb's assignment of TRBD1 cannot be checked, as there is no DNA. Germline lookup yields CDR1 MGHDK and CDR2 SYGVNS. This CDR3 has 14 amino acids. CDR3 residues: CASSESGRDYEQYF.

The chain uses TRBV3-1 and TRBJ1-5; TCRdb names TRBD1, which stays unverified in the absence of DNA. CDR1 and CDR2 from the germline V gene are LGHDT and YNNKEL (reference sequence). The CDR3 is 16 residues long. CDR3 protein: CASSPETGAGAQPQHF.

The chain couples TRBV7-9 to TRBJ1-2; the D call from TCRdb, TRBD1, cannot be confirmed without DNA. The CDR3 loop spans 17 amino acids. CDR1 and CDR2 (germline): SEHNR, FQNEAQ (reference sequence). The chain's CDR3 is CASSSTGTGVVFYGYTF.

The chain combines TRBV28 with TRBJ2-1; TCRdb's D gene call, TRBD2, goes unchecked for lack of DNA. This CDR3 spans 16 amino acids. CDR1 is MDHEN, CDR2 SYDVKM, per germline. CDR3 amino acids: CASSPLGLAVYNEQFF.

The gene calls are TRBV2 and TRBJ2-7; TCRdb's assignment of TRBD2 cannot be checked, as there is no DNA. The CDR3 has 12 residues. CDR1 SNHLY and CDR2 FYNNEI come from the germline V gene. The CDR3 here is CASRRLADEQYF.

The gene calls are TRBV13 and TRBJ2-7; TCRdb picks TRBD2, but there is no DNA to check that call. Germline CDR1 is PRHDT and CDR2 is FYEKMQ (reference sequence). This CDR3 contains 15 residues. The CDR3 sequence: CASSLARGTSYEQYF.

V usage is TRBV13 and J usage is TRBJ2-7; the TCRdb D gene call, TRBD1, has no DNA to confirm it. Looked up from germline, CDR1 is PRHDT and CDR2 is FYEKMQ (reference sequence). The CDR3 has 13 amino acids. This CDR3 reads CASSLEVGQSQYF.

The CDR3 loop is CAIMDRDTGELFF. The chain uses TRBV15 and TRBJ2-2; checking the TCRdb D call of TRBD1 is not possible without DNA. This CDR3 spans 13 amino acids. The germline CDR1 and CDR2 sequences are LNHNV and YYDKDF (reference sequence).

V usage is TRBV29-1 and J usage is TRBJ2-1; the TRBD2 assignment by TCRdb is unverifiable without DNA. CDR1 is SQVTM and CDR2 is ANQGSEA in the germline V gene. The CDR3 runs to 14 residues. The CDR3 protein is CSVVGGRTYNEQFF.

This chain connects TRBV29-1 to TRBJ2-7; the TRBD1 assignment by TCRdb is unverifiable without DNA. The CDR3 spans 14 residues. The V gene's germline CDR1 is SQVTM and CDR2 ANQGSEA. The CDR3 reads CSALSGQGFYEQYF.

The chain joins TRBV12-3 or TRBV12-4 to TRBJ1-2; as DNA is missing, the TRBD1 call by TCRdb cannot be tested. The CDR3 contains 16 residues. The CDR3 is CASSGSVGGGFYGYTF.

The chain carries TRBV29-1 and TRBJ2-3. The CDR3 runs to 14 residues. The germline V gene encodes CDR1 SQVTM and CDR2 ANQGSEA. CDR3: CSVTGGRYTDTRYF.

The chain carries TRBV6-6 and TRBJ2-7; the TCRdb call, TRBD1, lacks DNA for checking. Germline V gives CDR1 MNHNY, CDR2 SVGAGI (reference sequence). The CDR3 consists of 13 residues. This CDR3 reads CASSHSRGYEQYF.

This chain links TRBV2 with TRBJ2-6; the D call of TRBD1 rests on TCRdb alone, since no DNA is present to check it. The CDR3 length is 15 residues. CDR1 and CDR2 (germline): SNHLY, FYNNEI. This CDR3 reads CASCGGLTGANVLTF.

This chain uses TRBV5-5 with TRBJ2-7; TCRdb indicates TRBD2, and absent DNA this call remains unverified. The CDR3 has 15 amino acids. Per the germline V gene, CDR1 is SGHKS and CDR2 is YYEKEE (reference sequence). CDR3: CASSLAASGGYEQYF. The complete variable domain, with remaining parts taken from reference TRBV5-5 and TRBJ2-7, reads DAGVTQSPTHLIKTRGQQVTLRCSPISGHKSVSWYQQVLGQGPQFIFQYYEKEERGRGNFPDRFSARQFPNYSSELNVNALLLGDSALYLCASSLAASGGYEQYFGPGTRLTVT.

The chain links TRBV6-5 to TRBJ2-7; TCRdb lists TRBD2, though no DNA is available to test this call. The CDR3 has 16 residues. Germline V gives CDR1 MNHEY, CDR2 SVGAGI. The CDR3 loop is CASSYTNSGRHYEQYF.

The gene calls are TRBV29-1 and TRBJ2-1. Per germline, CDR1 SQVTM and CDR2 ANQGSEA. CDR3 length: 11 amino acids. The CDR3 loop is CSAPGDNEQFF.

V gene TRBV21-1 combines with J gene TRBJ2-5; TCRdb lists TRBD2, though no DNA is available to test this call. TRBV21-1 is marked as a pseudogene. There are 18 residues in the CDR3. This CDR3 is CASSTGLSRTTSGETQYF.

The genes are TRBV7-6 and TRBJ2-5; TCRdb gives TRBD1 as the D gene, but with no DNA this cannot be confirmed. The CDR3 spans 15 residues. Per germline, CDR1 SGHVS and CDR2 FNYEAQ. This CDR3 reads CASSPTGGQGETQYF.

This chain links TRBV13 with TRBJ2-2; without DNA, the TCRdb call of TRBD2 cannot be checked. This CDR3 is 15 amino acids long. Germline lookup yields CDR1 PRHDT and CDR2 FYEKMQ (reference sequence). This CDR3 reads CASSPAGHTTGELFF.

The chain is built from TRBV12-3 or TRBV12-4 and TRBJ2-1; absent DNA, TCRdb's TRBD1 call cannot be checked. The CDR3 length is 15 residues. This chain's CDR3 is CASREQGRVYNEQFF.

The chain has TRBV29-1 and TRBJ2-2. The germline CDR1 and CDR2 sequences are SQVTM and ANQGSEA. The CDR3 sequence is 13 residues long. The CDR3 region is CSVEDSLTGELFF.

The chain carries TRBV5-6 and TRBJ2-5. CDR1 is SGHDT, CDR2 YYEEEE, per germline. The CDR3 is made up of 12 amino acids. The CDR3 is CASSLDLETQYF.